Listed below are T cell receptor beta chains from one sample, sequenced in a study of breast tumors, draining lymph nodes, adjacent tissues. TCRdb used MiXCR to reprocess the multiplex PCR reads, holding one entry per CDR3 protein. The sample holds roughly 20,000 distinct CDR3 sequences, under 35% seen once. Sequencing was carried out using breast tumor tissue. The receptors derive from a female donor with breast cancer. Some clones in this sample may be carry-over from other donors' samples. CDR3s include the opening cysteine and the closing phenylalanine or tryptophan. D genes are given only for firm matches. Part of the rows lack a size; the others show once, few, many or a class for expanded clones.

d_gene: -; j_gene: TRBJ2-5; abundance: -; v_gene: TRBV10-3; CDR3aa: CVISEYRPAPQETQYF; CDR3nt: TGCGTCATCAGTGAGTACAGGCCGGCCCCTCAAGAGACCCAGTACTTC
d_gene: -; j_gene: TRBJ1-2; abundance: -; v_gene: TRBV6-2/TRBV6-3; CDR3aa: CASRSAGYTF; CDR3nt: TGTGCCAGCAGGTCTGCTGGCTACACCTTC
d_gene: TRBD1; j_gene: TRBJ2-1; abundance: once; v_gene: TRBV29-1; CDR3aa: CSAKRDSNNEQFF; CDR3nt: TGCAGCGCCAAGAGGGACAGCAACAATGAGCAGTTCTTC
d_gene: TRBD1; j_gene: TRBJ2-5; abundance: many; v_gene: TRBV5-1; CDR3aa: CASSRDRGEETQYF; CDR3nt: TGCGCCAGCAGCAGGGACAGGGGCGAGGAGACCCAGTACTTC
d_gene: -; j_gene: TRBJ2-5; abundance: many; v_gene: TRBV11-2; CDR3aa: CASSLNRQTQYF; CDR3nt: TGTGCCAGCAGCTTAAACCGCCAGACCCAGTACTTC
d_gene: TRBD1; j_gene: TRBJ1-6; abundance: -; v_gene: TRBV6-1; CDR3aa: CASSGWGTGYNSPLHF; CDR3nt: TGTGCCAGCAGTGGGTGGGGGACAGGCTATAATTCACCCCTCCACTTT
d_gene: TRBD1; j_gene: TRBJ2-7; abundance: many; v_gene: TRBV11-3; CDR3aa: CASSPPGTGERYEQYF; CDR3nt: TGTGCCAGCAGCCCACCCGGGACAGGGGAACGCTACGAGCAGTACTTC
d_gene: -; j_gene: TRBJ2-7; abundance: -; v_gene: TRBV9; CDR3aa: CASSVGMGYEQYF; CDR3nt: TGTGCCAGCAGCGTAGGAATGGGCTACGAGCAGTACTTC
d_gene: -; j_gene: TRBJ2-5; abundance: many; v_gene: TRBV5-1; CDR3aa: CASSLAPGAWETQYF; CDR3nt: TGCGCCAGCAGCTTGGCCCCCGGGGCATGGGAGACCCAGTACTTC
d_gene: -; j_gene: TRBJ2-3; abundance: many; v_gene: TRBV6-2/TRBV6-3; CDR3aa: CASTTSGDTQYF; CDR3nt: TGTGCCAGTACGACGTCTGGGGATACGCAGTATTTT
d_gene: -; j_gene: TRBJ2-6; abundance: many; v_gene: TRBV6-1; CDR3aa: CATSGGSRGGGANVLTF; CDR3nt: TGTGCCACCTCCGGCGGATCCCGTGGTGGTGGGGCCAACGTCCTGACTTTC
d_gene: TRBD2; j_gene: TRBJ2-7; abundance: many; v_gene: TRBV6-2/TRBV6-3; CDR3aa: CASSSLAGGEYF; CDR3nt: TGTGCCAGCAGTTCACTAGCGGGGGGAGAATACTTC
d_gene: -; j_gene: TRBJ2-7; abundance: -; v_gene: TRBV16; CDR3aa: CASSQGRSYEQYF; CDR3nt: TGTGCCAGCAGCCAAGGGCGCTCCTACGAGCAGTACTTC